The sequence of this T cell receptor (beta chain) was determined in a study of chemoradiotherapy in HPV16-positive cancers. Findings and limits, study-wide: Non-HPV-specific T cells did not expand in tumors during treatment, whereas candidate HPV-specific clones and E7-related motifs did. In HPV16-positive patients, HPV-responsive T-cell expansion tracked better recurrence-free survival.

The repertoire was sequenced with immunoSEQ multiplex PCR; TCRdb's copy has only in-frame clones and lacks some. The data contain 9,500 to 15,000 clones, approximately 87% of them singletons. This CDR3 has 16 residues. CDR1 and CDR2 from the germline V gene are SGDLS and YYNGEE. V gave up 0 bases and J gave up 3 bases; unmatched junction bases: 6. Concerning this clone: Its antigen is unknown.

The chain employs TRBV9 and TRBJ2-3; 8 bases match TRBD2. This clonotype originated in a human donor with HPV-associated anogenital cancer. Here the sequenced sample was blood, taken from a patient who underwent chemoradiotherapy. CDR3 in DNA: TGTGCCAGCAGCGTAGTGGCGGGGGGTGCTACAGATACGCAGTATTTT. It specifies CASSVVAGGATDTQYF. Supplemented by reference TRBV9 and TRBJ2-3, the full variable domain reads DSGVTQTPKHLITATGQRVTLRCSPRSGDLSVYWYQQSLDQGLQFLIQYYNGEERAKGNILERFSAQQFPDLHSELNLSSLELGDSALYFCASSVVAGGATDTQYFGPGTRLTVL.